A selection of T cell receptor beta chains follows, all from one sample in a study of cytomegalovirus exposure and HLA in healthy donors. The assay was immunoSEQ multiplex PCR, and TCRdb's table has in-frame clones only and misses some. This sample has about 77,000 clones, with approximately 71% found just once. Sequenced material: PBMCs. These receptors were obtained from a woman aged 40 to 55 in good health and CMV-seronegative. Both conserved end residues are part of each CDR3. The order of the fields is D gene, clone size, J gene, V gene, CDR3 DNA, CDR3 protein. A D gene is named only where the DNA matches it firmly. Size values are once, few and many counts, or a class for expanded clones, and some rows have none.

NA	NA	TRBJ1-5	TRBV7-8	TGTGCCAGCAGCAGATGGGCAGGGGCTCTCAATCAGCCCCAGCATTTT	CASSRWAGALNQPQHF
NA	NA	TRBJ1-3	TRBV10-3	TGTGCCATCAGTGAGTCGTGGAGCTCTGGAAACACCATATATTTT	CAISESWSSGNTIYF
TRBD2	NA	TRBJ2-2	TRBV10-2	TGCGCCAGCAGAGTAGTGGGACTAGCGGGAGGGAACACCGGGGAGCTGTTTTTT	CASRVVGLAGGNTGELFF
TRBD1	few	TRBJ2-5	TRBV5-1	TGCGCCAGCGAAATGATCGGGACAGGGGGCAGTGAGACCCAGTACTTC	CASEMIGTGGSETQYF
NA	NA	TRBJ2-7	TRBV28	TGTGCCAGCAGTTTAATGGCAGGGTCGCCCTCCTACGAGCAGTACTTC	CASSLMAGSPSYEQYF
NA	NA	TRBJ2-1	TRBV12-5	TGTGCTAGTGGTGCGTACGACTGGCCAGCCTACAATGAGCAGTTCTTC	CASGAYDWPAYNEQFF
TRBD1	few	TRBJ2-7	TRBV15	TGTGCCACCAGCAGAGATGGAGGACAGGCCCACGAGCAGTACTTC	CATSRDGGQAHEQYF
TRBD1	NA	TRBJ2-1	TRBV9	TGTGCCAGCAGCGCCCACCGGGACAGTTACAATGAGCAGTTCTTC	CASSAHRDSYNEQFF
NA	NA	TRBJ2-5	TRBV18	TGTGCCAGCTCACCGGGACTCCTCCCGGAGACCCAGTACTTC	CASSPGLLPETQYF
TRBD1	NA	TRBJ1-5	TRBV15	TGTGCCACCAGCAGGGGGACAGGGTGGGGGAATCAGCCCCAGCATTTT	CATSRGTGWGNQPQHF
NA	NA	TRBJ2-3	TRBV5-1	TGCGCCAGCAGGAAAAGAGGCGGGGACACAGATACGCAGTATTTT	CASRKRGGDTDTQYF
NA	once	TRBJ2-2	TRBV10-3	TGTGCCATCAGTGCCAGGAGCAGGGACACCGGGGAGCTGTTTTTT	CAISARSRDTGELFF
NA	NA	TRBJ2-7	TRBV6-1	TGTGCCAGCAGTACCGGGACACGGGACTACGAGCAGTACTTC	CASSTGTRDYEQYF
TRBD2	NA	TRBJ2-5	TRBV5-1	TGCGCCAGCAGCTGGACCGGGACTAGTGAAGAGACCCAGTACTTC	CASSWTGTSEETQYF
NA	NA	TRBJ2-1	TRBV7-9	TGTACCAGCTTCGTTTCTACGAATGAGCAGTTCTTC	CTSFVSTNEQFF
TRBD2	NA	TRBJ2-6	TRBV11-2	TGTGCCACGCGGGGGTTTCCTGGGGCCAACGTCCTGACTTTC	CATRGFPGANVLTF
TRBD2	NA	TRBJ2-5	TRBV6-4	TGTGCCAGCAGCCTAGCGGGGGGGCCTCTGGAGACCCAGTACTTC	CASSLAGGPLETQYF
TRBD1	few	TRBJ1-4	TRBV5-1	TGCGCCAGCCGGGACAGCGCGGCTAATGAAAAACTGTTTTTT	CASRDSAANEKLFF
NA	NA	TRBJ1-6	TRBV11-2	TGTGCCAGCCTACCCGGCGACGTACGGGCGGGTTCACCCCTCCACTTT	CASLPGDVRAGSPLHF
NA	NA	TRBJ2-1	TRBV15	TGTGCCACCAGCAGAGCGCAGGGCGAGCGGGCGAGATATACGAGCTCCTACAATGAGCAGTTCTTC	CATSRAQGERARYTSSYNEQFF
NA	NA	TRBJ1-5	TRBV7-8	TGTGCCAGCAGCTTAATGTCAGGGGCAACCAATCAGCCCCAGCATTTT	CASSLMSGATNQPQHF
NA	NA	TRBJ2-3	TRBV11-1	TGTGCCAGCAGCCCGCGGGACTCGCGCACAGATACGCAGTATTTT	CASSPRDSRTDTQYF
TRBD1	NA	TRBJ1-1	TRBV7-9	TGTTCCAGCAGCCCCCCGACAGGGGAGGCTTTCTTT	CSSSPPTGEAFF
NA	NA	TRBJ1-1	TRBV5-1	TGCGCCAGCAGCTCCAGCGACAGCTCTAGGGGGATGGCTTTCTTT	CASSSSDSSRGMAFF
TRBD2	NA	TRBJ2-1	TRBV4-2	TGTGCCAGCAGCCAACCGGGGGAGGGACTAGCCGGACTGGAGCAGTTCTTC	CASSQPGEGLAGLEQFF
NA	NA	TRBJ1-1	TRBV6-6	TGTGCCAGCACCATAGCATTAGGGAGGACTGAAGCTTTCTTT	CASTIALGRTEAFF
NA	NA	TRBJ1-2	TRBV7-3	TGTGCCAGCAGCTTAACGCCGACAGACGTGGATGGCTACACCTTC	CASSLTPTDVDGYTF
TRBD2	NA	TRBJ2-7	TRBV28	TGTGCCAGCAGTTTCTCCGGGACTAGCGGGAGGAGATACGAGCAGTACTTC	CASSFSGTSGRRYEQYF
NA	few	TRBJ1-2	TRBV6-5	TGTGCCAGCAGTTACTCGATACAGGCCCTAGTCTACACCTTC	CASSYSIQALVYTF
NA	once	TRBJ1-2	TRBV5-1	TGCGCCAGCAGCTTGGGACAGGTGTTTAATGGCTACACCTTC	CASSLGQVFNGYTF
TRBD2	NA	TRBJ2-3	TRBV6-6	TGTGCCACTTACTCAACTAGCGGTGACACAGATACGCAGTATTTT	CATYSTSGDTDTQYF
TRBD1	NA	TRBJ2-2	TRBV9	TGTGCCAGCAACACAGGGGGCTGGGCCGGGGAGCTGTTTTTT	CASNTGGWAGELFF
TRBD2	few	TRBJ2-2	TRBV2	TGTGCCAGCAGGGACCCTAGCGGGGGACCGAACACCGGGGAGCTGTTTTTT	CASRDPSGGPNTGELFF
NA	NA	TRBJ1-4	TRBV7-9	TGTGCCAGCAGCGAGGGTCAACTAATGAAAGGGCTGTTTTTT	CASSEGQLMKGLFF
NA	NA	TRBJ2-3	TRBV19	TGTGCCAGTAGTTCATTATTAAACGAGATTACGCAGTATTTT	CASSSLLNEITQYF
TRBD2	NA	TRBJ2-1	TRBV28	TGTGCCAGCTTCTCTAGCGGGGGAACCTACAATGAGCAGTTCTTC	CASFSSGGTYNEQFF
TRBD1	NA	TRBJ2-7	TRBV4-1	TGCGCCAGCAGCCAATCCCCGGGACAGACGTACGAGCAGTACTTC	CASSQSPGQTYEQYF
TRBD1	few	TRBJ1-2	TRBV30	TGTGCCTGGAGTGAGGGGGCAGGCGGTGGCTACACCTTC	CAWSEGAGGGYTF
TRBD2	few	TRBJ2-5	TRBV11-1	TGTGCCAGCAGCTGGACTAGCGGGGCGTACCAAGAGACCCAGTACTTC	CASSWTSGAYQETQYF
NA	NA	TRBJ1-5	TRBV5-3	TGTGCCGGCGGGGGGGGCCACAAGTTAAATAGCAATCAGCCCCAGCATTTT	CAGGGGHKLNSNQPQHF
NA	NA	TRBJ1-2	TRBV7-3	TGTGCCAGCAGCTTAAATAACAGTCCAAACTATGGCTACACCTTC	CASSLNNSPNYGYTF
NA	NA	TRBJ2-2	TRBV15	TGTGCCACCAGCAGAGATCGGGGGAAAAGTAGAGGGGAGCTGTTTTTT	CATSRDRGKSRGELFF
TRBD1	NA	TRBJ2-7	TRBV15	TGTGCCACCAGCAGAGGGGGACAGGCGTCCTACGAGCAGTACTTC	CATSRGGQASYEQYF
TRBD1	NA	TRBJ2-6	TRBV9	TGTGCCAGCAGCGACTGGGGACAGGGCTATTTCTCTGGGGCCAACGTCCTGACTTTC	CASSDWGQGYFSGANVLTF
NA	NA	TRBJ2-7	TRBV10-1	TGCGCCAGCAGTGAGGGACAGACCCTACGAGGGCAGTACTTC	CASSEGQTLRGQYF
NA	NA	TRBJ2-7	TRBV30	TGTGCCTGGAGTGTATTTTCGGTGGCAGGGCAGTACTTC	CAWSVFSVAGQYF
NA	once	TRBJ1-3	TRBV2	TGTGCCAGCAGGGGGGGGCAGCTGGCCGGAAACACCATATATTTT	CASRGGQLAGNTIYF
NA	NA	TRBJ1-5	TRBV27	TGTGCCAGCTCTCCCTTCCCAGAAATTAGCAATCAGCCCCAGCATTTT	CASSPFPEISNQPQHF
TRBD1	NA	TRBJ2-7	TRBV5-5	TGTGCCAGCAGCCCCGGGACAGGGAGGACCTACGAGCAGTACTTC	CASSPGTGRTYEQYF
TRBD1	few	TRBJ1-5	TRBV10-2	TGCGCCAGCAGTCCGGGACAGGGCCATAGCAATCAGCCCCAGCATTTT	CASSPGQGHSNQPQHF
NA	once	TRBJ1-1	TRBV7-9	TGTGCCAGCAGCTTAGGGGCGGGGGCAGGGACGAACACTGAAGCTTTCTTT	CASSLGAGAGTNTEAFF
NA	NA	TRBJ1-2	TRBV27	TGTGCCACCTTTACTGAGCGGAACTATGGCTACACCTTC	CATFTERNYGYTF